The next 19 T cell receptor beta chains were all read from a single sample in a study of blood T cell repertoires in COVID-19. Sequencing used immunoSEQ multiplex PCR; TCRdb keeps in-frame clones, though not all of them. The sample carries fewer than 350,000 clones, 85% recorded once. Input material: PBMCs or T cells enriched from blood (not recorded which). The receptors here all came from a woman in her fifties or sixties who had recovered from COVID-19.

The CDR3 DNA reads TGTGCCAGCAGTTACCCAGAGCTGTTTTTT. It translates to CASSYPELFF. V usage is TRBV6-5 and J usage is TRBJ2-2; D remains ambiguous. V lost 2 bases and J lost 11, with 3 bases in between. The CDR3 has 10 residues. Germline V gene sequence: CDR1 MNHEY, CDR2 SVGAGI.

The CDR3 is CASSAPPGQGGETQYF. The CDR3, as DNA: TGTGCCAGCAGCGCCCCCCCGGGACAGGGGGGGGAGACCCAGTACTTC. V is TRBV9 and J is TRBJ2-5, with 11 positions matching TRBD1. The trim removed 3 bases at V and 5 bases at J, leaving 9 bases unmatched. This CDR3 region has 16 residues. Germline V gene sequence: CDR1 SGDLS, CDR2 YYNGEE. Variable domain in full (rest from reference TRBV9 and TRBJ2-5): DSGVTQTPKHLITATGQRVTLRCSPRSGDLSVYWYQQSLDQGLQFLIQYYNGEERAKGNILERFSAQQFPDLHSELNLSSLELGDSALYFCASSAPPGQGGETQYFGPGTRLLVL.

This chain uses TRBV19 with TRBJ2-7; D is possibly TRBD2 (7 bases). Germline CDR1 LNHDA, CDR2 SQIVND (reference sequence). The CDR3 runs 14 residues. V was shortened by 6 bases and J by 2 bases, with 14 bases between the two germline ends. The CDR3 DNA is TGTGCCAGTAGAAGAGCCGGGGGGCCCTACGAGCAGTACTTC. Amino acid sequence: CASRRAGGPYEQYF.

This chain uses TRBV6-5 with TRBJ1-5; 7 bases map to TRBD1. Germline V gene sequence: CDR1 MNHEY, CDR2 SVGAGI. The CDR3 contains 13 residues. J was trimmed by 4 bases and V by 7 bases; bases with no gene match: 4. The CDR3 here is CASTEGANQPQHF. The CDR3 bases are TGTGCCAGCACAGAGGGGGCTAATCAGCCCCAGCATTTT.

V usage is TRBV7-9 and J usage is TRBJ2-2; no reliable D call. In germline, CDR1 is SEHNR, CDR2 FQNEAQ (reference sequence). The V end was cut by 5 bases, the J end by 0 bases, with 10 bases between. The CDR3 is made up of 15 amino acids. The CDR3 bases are TGTGCCAGCAGCCGGTGGGCCTCGAACACCGGGGAGCTGTTTTTT. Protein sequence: CASSRWASNTGELFF.

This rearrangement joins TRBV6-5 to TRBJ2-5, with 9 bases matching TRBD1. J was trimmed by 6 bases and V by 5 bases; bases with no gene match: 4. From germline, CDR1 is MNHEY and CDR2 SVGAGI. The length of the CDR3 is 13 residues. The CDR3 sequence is CASSTGGGKTQYF. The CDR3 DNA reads TGTGCCAGCAGTACAGGGGGCGGAAAGACCCAGTACTTC.

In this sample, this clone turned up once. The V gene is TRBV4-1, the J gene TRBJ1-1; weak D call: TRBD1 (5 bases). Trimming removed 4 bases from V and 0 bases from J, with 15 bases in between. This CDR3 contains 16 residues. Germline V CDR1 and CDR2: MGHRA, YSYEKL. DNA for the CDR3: TGCGCCAGCAGCCCCTGGGGCAGCCTCATGAACACTGAAGCTTTCTTT. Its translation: CASSPWGSLMNTEAFF.

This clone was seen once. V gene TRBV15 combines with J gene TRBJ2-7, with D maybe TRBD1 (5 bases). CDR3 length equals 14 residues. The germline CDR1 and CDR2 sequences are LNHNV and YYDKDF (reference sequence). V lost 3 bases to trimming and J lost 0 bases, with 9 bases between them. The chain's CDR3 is CATSSRAVSYEQYF. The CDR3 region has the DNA TGTGCCACCAGCAGCAGGGCCGTCTCCTACGAGCAGTACTTC.

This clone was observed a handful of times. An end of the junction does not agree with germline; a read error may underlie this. The DNA of the CDR3 is TGTGCCAGCAGTGACTCTCCGAGGATTAATGAAAAACTGTTTTTT. Protein sequence: CASSDSPRINEKLFF. V and J are TRBV6-5 and TRBJ1-4; D ambiguous. This CDR3 is 15 amino acids long. Germline CDR1 reads MNHEY; CDR2 reads SVGAGI.

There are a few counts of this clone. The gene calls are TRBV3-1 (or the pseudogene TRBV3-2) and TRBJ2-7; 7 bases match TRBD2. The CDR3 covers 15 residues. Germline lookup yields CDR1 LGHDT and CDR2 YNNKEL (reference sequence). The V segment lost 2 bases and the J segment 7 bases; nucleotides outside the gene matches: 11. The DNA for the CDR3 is TGTGCCAGCAGCCAACCGGGAGGCCTCGGCCGGGAGCAGTACTTC. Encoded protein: CASSQPGGLGREQYF.

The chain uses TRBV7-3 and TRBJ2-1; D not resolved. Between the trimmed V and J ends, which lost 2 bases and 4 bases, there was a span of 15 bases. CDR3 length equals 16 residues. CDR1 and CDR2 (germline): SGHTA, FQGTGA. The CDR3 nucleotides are TGTGCCAGCAGCTTAGGGCAGATCTCCCTATACAATGAGCAGTTCTTC. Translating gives CASSLGQISLYNEQFF.

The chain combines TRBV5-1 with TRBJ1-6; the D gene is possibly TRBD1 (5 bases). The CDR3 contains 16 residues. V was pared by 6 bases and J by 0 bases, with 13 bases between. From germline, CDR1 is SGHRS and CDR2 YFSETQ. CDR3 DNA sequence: TGCGCCAGCACCCTCGGGGGGAGCTCCTATAATTCACCCCTCCACTTT. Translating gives CASTLGGSSYNSPLHF. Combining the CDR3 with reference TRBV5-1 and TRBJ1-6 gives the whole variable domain KAGVTQTPRYLIKTRGQQVTLSCSPISGHRSVSWYQQTPGQGLQFLFEYFSETQRNKGNFPGRFSGRQFSNSRSEMNVSTLELGDSALYLCASTLGGSSYNSPLHFGNGTRLTVT.

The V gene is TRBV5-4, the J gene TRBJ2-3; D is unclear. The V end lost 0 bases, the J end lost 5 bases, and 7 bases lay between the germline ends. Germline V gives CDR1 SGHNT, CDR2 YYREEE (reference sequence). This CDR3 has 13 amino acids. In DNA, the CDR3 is TGTGCCAGCAGCTTGGTGTCAGTAGATACGCAGTATTTT. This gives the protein CASSLVSVDTQYF.

The CDR3 is CASSGALAGGKTDTQYF. CDR3 nucleotide sequence: TGTGCCAGCAGTGGAGCGCTAGCGGGGGGTAAGACAGATACGCAGTATTTT. V and J are TRBV6-1 and TRBJ2-3; 11 nucleotides match TRBD2. Trimming took 4 bases from V and 3 from J; bases not matched to a gene: 9. Germline V gives CDR1 MNHNS, CDR2 SASEGT. The CDR3 has 17 amino acids.

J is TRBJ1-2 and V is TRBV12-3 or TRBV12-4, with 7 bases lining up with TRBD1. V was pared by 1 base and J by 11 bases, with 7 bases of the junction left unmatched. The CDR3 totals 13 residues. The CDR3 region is CASSLVDRSPYTF. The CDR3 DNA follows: TGTGCCAGCAGTTTAGTGGACAGGTCTCCATACACCTTC.

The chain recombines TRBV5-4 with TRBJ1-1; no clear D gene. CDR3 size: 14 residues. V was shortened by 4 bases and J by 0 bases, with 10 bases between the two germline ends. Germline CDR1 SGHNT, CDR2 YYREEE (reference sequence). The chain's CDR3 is CASSGDWVNTEAFF. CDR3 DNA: TGTGCCAGCAGCGGTGACTGGGTGAACACTGAAGCTTTCTTT.

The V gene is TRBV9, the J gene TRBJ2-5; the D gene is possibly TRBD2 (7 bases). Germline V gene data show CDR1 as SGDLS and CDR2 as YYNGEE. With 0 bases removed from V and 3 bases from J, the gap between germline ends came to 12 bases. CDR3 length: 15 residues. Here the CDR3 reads CASSVGGGMEETQYF. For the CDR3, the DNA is TGTGCCAGCAGCGTAGGGGGGGGCATGGAAGAGACCCAGTACTTC.

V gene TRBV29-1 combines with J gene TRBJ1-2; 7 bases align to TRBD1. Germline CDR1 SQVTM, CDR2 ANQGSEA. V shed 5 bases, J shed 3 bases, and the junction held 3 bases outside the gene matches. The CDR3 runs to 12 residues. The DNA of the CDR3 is TGCAGCGTTTGGGACAGCTACTATGGCTACACCTTC. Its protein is CSVWDSYYGYTF. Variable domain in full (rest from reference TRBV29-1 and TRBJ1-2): SAVISQKPSRDICQRGTSLTIQCQVDSQVTMMFWYRQQPGQSLTLIATANQGSEATYESGFVIDKFPISRPNLTFSTLTVSNMSPEDSSIYLCSVWDSYYGYTFGSGTRLTVV.

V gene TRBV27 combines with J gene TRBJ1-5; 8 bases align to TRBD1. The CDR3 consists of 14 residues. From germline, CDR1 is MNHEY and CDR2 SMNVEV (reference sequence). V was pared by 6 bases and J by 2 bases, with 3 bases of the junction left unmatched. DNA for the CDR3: TGTGCCAGCAGAATGACAGGGGGCAATCAGCCCCAGCATTTT. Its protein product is CASRMTGGNQPQHF.